This TCR beta chain stems from a study of T cell responses to AZD1222 COVID-19 vaccine. Whole-study context: Second-dose groups at about 4 or about 12 weeks were pooled.

TCRdb's copy holds only in-frame clones and misses some; the assay was immunoSEQ multiplex PCR. The sample lists tens of thousands of clones, around 86% occurring once. The CDR3 loop spans 15 amino acids. V lost 8 bases to trimming and J lost 9 bases, with 20 bases between them. From germline, CDR1 is MNHEY and CDR2 SVGEGT. The sequence was obtained from an adult in good health. This rearrangement joins TRBV6-2 or TRBV6-3 to TRBJ1-6; a weak D match, TRBD1 (5 bases). This specimen was peripheral blood, taken on day 0 of AZD1222 vaccination. DNA of the CDR3: TGTGCCAGCGGCCGGTCGGGCAGGGCGGGTTCACCCCTCCACTTT. It translates to CASGRSGRAGSPLHF.